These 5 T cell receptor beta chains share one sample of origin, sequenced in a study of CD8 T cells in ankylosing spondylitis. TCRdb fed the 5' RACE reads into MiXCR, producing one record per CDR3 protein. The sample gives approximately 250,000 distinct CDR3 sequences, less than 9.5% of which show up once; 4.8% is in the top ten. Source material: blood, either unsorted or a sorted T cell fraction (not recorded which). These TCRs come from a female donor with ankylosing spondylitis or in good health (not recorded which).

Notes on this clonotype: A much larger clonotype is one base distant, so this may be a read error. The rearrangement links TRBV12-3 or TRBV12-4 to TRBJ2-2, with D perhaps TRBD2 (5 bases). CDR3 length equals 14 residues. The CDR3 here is CASSFVGITGELLF. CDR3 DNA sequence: TGTGCCAGCAGTTTCGTGGGCATCACCGGGGAGCTGCTTTTT.

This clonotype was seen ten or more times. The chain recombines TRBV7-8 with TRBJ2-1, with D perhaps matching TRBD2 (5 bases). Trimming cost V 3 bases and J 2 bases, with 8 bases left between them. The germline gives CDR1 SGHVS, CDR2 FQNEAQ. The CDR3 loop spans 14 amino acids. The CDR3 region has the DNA TGTGCCAGCAGCTTCGGCGGGCCCTACAATGAGCAGTTCTTC. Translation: CASSFGGPYNEQFF.

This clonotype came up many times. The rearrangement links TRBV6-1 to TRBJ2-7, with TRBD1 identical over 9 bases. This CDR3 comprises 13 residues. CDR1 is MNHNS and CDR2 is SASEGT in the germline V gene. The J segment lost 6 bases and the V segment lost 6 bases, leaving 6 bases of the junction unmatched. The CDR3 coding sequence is TGTGCCAGCAGACCCGGGACAGGGTTCGAGCAGTACTTC. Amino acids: CASRPGTGFEQYF.

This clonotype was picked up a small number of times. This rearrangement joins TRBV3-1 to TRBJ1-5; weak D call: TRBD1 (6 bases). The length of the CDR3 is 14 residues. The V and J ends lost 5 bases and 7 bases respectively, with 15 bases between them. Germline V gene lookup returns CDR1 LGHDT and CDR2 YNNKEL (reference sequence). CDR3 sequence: CASSGGPQGQPQHF. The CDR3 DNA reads TGTGCCAGCAGCGGGGGCCCACAAGGCCAGCCCCAGCATTTT.

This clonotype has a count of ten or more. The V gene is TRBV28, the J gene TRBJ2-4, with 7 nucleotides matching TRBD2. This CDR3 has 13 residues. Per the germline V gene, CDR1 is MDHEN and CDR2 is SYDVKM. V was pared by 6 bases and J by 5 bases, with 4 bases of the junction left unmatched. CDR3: CASSEGGQNIQYF. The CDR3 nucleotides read TGTGCCAGCAGCGAGGGAGGGCAAAACATTCAGTACTTC.